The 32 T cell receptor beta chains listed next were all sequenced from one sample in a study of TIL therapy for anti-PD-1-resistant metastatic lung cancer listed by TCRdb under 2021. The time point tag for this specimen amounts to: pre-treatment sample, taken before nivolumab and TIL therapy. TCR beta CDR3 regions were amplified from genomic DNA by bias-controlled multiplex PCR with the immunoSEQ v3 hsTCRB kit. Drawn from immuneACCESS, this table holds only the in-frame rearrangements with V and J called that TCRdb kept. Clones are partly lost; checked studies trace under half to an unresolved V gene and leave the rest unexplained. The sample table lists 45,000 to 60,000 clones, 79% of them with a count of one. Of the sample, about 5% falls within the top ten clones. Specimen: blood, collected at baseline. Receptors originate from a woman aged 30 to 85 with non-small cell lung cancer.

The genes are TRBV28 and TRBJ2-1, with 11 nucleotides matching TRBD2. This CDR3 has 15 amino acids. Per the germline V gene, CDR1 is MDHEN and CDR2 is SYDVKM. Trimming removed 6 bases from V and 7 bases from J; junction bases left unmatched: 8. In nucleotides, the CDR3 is TGTGCCAGCAGCCATAGCGGGGGGGCCGGGAATGAGCAGTTCTTC. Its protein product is CASSHSGGAGNEQFF.

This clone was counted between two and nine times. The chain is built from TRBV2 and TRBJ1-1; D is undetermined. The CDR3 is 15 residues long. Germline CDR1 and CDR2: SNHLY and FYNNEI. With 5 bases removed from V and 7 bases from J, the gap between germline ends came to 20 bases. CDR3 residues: CASSRRWQAEYEAFF. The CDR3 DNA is TGTGCCAGCAGTCGCAGGTGGCAAGCCGAATATGAAGCTTTCTTT.

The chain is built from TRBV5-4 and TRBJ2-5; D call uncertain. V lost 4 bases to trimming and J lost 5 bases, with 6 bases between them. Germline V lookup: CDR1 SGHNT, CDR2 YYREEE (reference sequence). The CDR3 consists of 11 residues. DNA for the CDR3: TGTGCCAGCAGCGTAGGGGAGACCCAGTACTTC. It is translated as CASSVGETQYF.

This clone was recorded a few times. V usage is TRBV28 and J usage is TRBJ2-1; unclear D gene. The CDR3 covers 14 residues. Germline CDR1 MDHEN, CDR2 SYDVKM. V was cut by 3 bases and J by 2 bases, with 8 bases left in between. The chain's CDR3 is CASSLGGAYNEQFF. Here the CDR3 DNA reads TGTGCCAGCAGTTTGGGCGGAGCCTACAATGAGCAGTTCTTC.

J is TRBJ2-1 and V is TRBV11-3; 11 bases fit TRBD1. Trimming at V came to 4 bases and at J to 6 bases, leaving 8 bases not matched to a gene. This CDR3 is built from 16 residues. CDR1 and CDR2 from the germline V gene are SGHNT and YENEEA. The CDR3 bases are TGTGCCAGCAGCTCGGGGGGGACAGGGGGACTCAATGAGCAGTTCTTC. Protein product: CASSSGGTGGLNEQFF.

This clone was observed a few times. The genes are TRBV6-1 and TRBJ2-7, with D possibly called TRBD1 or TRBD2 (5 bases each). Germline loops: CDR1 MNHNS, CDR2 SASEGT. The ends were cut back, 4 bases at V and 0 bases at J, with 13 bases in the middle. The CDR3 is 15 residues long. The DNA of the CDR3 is TGTGCCAGCAGTGCTACCGGGGCCTACTCCTACGAGCAGTACTTC. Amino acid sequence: CASSATGAYSYEQYF.

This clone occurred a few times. The CDR3 here is CASSPGASGSYEQYF. CDR3 in DNA: TGTGCCAGCAGTCCCGGGGCTAGCGGGAGCTACGAGCAGTACTTC. The chain couples TRBV27 to TRBJ2-7, with 10 bases identical to TRBD2. J lost 3 bases, V lost 5 bases, and 7 bases had no gene match. CDR1 and CDR2 from the germline V gene are MNHEY and SMNVEV (reference sequence). The CDR3 contains 15 residues.

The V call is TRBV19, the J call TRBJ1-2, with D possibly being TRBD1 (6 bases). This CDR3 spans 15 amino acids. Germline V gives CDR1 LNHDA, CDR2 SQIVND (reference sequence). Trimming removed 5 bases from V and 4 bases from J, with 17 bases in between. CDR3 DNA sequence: TGTGCCAGTAGTGACGGGGGCCTGGGGCCCTATGGCTACACCTTC. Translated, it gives CASSDGGLGPYGYTF.

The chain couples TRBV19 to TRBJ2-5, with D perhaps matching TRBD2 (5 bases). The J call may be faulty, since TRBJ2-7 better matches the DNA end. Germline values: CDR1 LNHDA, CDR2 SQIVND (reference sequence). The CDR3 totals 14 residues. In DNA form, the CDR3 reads TGTGCCAGTAGTCCTTTAGCGAATTCCTACGAGCAGTACTTC. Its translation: CASSPLANSYEQYF.

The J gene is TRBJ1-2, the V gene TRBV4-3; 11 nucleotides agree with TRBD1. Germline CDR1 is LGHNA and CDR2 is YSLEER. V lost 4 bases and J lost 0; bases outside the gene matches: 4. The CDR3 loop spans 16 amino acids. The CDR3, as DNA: TGCGCCAGCAGCCCCCAGGGACAGGGGGCTAACTATGGCTACACCTTC. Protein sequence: CASSPQGQGANYGYTF.

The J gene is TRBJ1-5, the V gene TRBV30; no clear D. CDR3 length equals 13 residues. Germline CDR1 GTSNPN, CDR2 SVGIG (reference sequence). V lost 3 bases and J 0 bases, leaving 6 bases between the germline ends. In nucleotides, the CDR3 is TGTGCCTGGAGCCTATCTAGCAATCAGCCCCAGCATTTT. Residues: CAWSLSSNQPQHF.

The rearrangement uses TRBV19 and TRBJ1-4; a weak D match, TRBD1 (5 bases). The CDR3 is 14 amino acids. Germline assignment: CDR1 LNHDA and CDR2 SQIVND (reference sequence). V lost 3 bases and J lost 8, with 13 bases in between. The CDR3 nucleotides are TGTGCCAGTAGTATCCCCGGACACGGAGAAAAACTGTTTTTT. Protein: CASSIPGHGEKLFF.

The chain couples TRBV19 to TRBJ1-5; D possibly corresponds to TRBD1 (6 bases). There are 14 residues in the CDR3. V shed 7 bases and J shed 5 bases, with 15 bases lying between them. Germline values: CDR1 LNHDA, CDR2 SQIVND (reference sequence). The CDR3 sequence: CASTWLGADQPQHF. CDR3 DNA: TGTGCCAGTACCTGGTTGGGGGCTGATCAGCCCCAGCATTTT.

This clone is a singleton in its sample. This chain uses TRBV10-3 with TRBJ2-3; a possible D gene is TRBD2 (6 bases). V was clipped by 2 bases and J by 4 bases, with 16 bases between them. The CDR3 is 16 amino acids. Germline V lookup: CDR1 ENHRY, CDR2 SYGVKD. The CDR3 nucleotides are TGTGCCATCAGTGAGCTGGGCACAACGGGGGCAGATACGCAGTATTTT. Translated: CAISELGTTGADTQYF.

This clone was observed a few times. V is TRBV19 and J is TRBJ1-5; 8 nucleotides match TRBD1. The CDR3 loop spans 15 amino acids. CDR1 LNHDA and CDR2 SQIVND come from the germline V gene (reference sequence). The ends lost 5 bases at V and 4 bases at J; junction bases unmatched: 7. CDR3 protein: CASSLDRAWNQPQHF. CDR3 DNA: TGTGCCAGTAGTCTGGACAGGGCATGGAATCAGCCCCAGCATTTT. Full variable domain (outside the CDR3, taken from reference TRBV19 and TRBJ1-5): DGGITQSPKYLFRKEGQNVTLSCEQNLNHDAMYWYRQDPGQGLRLIYYSQIVNDFQKGDIAEGYSVSREKKESFPLTVTSAQKNPTAFYLCASSLDRAWNQPQHFGDGTRLSIL.

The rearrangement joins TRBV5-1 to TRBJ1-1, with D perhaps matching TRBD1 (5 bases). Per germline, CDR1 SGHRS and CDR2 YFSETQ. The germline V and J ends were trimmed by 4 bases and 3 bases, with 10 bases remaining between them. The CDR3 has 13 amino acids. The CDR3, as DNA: TGCGCCAGCAGCAGCCAGGGCCACACTGAAGCTTTCTTT. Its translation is CASSSQGHTEAFF.

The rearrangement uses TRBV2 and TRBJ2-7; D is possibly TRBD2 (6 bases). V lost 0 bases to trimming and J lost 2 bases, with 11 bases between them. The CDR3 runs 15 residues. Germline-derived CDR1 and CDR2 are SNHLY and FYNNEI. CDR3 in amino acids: CASSEAGTVTYEQYF. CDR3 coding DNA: TGTGCCAGCAGTGAAGCGGGGACTGTCACCTACGAGCAGTACTTC. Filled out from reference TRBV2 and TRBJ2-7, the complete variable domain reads EPEVTQTPSHQVTQMGQEVILRCVPISNHLYFYWYRQILGQKVEFLVSFYNNEISEKSEIFDDQFSVERPDGSNFTLKIRSTKLEDSAMYFCASSEAGTVTYEQYFGPGTRLTVT.

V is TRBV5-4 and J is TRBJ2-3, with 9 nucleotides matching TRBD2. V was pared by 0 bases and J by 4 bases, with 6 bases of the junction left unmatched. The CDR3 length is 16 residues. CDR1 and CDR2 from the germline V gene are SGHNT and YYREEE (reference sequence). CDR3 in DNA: TGTGCCAGCAGCTTGGTAGGGACTAGCCCCCCAGATACGCAGTATTTT. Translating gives CASSLVGTSPPDTQYF.

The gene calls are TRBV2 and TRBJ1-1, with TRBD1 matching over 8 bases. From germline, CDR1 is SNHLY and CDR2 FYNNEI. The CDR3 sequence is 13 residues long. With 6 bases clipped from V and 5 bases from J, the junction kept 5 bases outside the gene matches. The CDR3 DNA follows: TGTGCCAGCAGAGCGGGACAGGCTACTGAAGCTTTCTTT. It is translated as CASRAGQATEAFF.

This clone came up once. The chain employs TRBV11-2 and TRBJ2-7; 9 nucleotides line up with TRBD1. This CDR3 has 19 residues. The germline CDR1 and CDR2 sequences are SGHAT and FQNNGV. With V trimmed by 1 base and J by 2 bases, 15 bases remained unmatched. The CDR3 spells CASSLVGTGTKGGAYEQYF. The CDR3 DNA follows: TGTGCCAGCAGCTTAGTCGGGACAGGGACTAAAGGGGGAGCCTACGAGCAGTACTTC. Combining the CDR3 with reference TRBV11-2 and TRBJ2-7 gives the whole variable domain EAGVAQSPRYKIIEKRQSVAFWCNPISGHATLYWYQQILGQGPKLLIQFQNNGVVDDSQLPKDRFSAERLKGVDSTLKIQPAKLEDSAVYLCASSLVGTGTKGGAYEQYFGPGTRLTVT.

Here the CDR3 reads CASSVTSGSSYEQYF. The CDR3 DNA follows: TGTGCCAGCAGTGTGACTAGCGGGAGCTCCTACGAGCAGTACTTC. V is TRBV27 and J is TRBJ2-7; 12 nucleotides align to TRBD2. Germline values: CDR1 MNHEY, CDR2 SMNVEV (reference sequence). The CDR3 sequence is 15 residues long. The trim removed 5 bases at V and 0 bases at J, leaving 2 bases unmatched.

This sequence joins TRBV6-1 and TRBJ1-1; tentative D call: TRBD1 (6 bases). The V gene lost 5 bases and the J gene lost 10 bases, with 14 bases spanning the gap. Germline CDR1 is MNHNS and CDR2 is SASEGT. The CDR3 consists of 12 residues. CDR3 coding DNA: TGTGCCAGCAGTAACCCAGGGGTAGGAGCTTTCTTT. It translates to CASSNPGVGAFF.

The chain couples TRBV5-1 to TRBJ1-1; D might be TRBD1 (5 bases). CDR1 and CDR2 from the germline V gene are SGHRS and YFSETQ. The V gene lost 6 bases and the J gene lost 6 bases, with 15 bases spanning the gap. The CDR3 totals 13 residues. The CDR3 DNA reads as TGCGCCAGCAAGCTTCAGGGTTCGGCTGAAGCTTTCTTT. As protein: CASKLQGSAEAFF.

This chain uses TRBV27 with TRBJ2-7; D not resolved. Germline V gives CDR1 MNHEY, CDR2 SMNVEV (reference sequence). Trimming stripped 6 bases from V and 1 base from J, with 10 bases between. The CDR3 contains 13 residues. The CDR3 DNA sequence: TGTGCCAGCAGAAAGGACGGTTCCTACGAGCAGTACTTC. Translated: CASRKDGSYEQYF.

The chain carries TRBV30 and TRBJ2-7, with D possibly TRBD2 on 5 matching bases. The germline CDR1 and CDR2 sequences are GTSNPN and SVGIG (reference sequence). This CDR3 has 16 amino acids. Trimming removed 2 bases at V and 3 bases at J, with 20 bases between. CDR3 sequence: CAWSPIRGAFDYEQYF. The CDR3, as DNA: TGTGCCTGGAGTCCTATTCGGGGAGCCTTCGACTACGAGCAGTACTTC.

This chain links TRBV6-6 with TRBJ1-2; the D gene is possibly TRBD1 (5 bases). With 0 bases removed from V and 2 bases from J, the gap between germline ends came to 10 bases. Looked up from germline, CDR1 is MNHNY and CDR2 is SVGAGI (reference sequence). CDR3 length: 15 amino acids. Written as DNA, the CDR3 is TGTGCCAGCAGTTACTCGGAGGGGTGGAACTATGGCTACACCTTC. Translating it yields CASSYSEGWNYGYTF.

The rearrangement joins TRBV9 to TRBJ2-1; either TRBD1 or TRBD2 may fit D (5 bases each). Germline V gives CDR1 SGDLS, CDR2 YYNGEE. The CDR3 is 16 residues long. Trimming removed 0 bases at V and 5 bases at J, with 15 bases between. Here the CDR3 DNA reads TGTGCCAGCAGCGTAGGCCGGAGAGGGGTTGACAATGAGCAGTTCTTC. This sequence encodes CASSVGRRGVDNEQFF.

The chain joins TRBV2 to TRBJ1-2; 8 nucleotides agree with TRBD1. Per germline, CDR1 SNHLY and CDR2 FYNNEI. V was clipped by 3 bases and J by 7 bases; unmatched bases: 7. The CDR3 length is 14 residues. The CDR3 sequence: CASSEGQDLFGYTF. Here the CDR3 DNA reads TGTGCCAGCAGTGAGGGACAGGACCTCTTTGGCTACACCTTC.

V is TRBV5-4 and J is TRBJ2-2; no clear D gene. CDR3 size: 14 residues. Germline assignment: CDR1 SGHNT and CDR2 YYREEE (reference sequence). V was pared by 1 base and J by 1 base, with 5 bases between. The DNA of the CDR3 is TGTGCCAGCAGCTTGATCGAGAACACCGGGGAGCTGTTTTTT. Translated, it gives CASSLIENTGELFF.

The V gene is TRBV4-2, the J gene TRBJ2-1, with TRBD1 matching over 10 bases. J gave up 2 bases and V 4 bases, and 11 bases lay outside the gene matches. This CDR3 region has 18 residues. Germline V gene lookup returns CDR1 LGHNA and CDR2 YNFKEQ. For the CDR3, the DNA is TGTGCCAGCAGCCTCGGGACAGGGGTCTCCCGGGCCTACAATGAGCAGTTCTTC. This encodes CASSLGTGVSRAYNEQFF.

The CDR3 loop is CASSPDRVEQYF. The CDR3 region has the DNA TGTGCCAGCTCACCAGACAGGGTAGAGCAGTACTTC. The V gene is TRBV18, the J gene TRBJ2-7; 7 nucleotides align to TRBD1. Germline loops: CDR1 KGHSH, CDR2 LQKENI. The CDR3 length is 12 residues. Trimming took 2 bases from V and 7 from J; bases not matched to a gene: 2.

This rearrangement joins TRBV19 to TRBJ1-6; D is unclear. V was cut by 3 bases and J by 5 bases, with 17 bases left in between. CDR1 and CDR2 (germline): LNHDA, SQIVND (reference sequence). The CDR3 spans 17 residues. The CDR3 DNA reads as TGTGCCAGTAGTATCTATGGCAGCGCGGAAGATAATTCACCCCTCCACTTT. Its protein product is CASSIYGSAEDNSPLHF.